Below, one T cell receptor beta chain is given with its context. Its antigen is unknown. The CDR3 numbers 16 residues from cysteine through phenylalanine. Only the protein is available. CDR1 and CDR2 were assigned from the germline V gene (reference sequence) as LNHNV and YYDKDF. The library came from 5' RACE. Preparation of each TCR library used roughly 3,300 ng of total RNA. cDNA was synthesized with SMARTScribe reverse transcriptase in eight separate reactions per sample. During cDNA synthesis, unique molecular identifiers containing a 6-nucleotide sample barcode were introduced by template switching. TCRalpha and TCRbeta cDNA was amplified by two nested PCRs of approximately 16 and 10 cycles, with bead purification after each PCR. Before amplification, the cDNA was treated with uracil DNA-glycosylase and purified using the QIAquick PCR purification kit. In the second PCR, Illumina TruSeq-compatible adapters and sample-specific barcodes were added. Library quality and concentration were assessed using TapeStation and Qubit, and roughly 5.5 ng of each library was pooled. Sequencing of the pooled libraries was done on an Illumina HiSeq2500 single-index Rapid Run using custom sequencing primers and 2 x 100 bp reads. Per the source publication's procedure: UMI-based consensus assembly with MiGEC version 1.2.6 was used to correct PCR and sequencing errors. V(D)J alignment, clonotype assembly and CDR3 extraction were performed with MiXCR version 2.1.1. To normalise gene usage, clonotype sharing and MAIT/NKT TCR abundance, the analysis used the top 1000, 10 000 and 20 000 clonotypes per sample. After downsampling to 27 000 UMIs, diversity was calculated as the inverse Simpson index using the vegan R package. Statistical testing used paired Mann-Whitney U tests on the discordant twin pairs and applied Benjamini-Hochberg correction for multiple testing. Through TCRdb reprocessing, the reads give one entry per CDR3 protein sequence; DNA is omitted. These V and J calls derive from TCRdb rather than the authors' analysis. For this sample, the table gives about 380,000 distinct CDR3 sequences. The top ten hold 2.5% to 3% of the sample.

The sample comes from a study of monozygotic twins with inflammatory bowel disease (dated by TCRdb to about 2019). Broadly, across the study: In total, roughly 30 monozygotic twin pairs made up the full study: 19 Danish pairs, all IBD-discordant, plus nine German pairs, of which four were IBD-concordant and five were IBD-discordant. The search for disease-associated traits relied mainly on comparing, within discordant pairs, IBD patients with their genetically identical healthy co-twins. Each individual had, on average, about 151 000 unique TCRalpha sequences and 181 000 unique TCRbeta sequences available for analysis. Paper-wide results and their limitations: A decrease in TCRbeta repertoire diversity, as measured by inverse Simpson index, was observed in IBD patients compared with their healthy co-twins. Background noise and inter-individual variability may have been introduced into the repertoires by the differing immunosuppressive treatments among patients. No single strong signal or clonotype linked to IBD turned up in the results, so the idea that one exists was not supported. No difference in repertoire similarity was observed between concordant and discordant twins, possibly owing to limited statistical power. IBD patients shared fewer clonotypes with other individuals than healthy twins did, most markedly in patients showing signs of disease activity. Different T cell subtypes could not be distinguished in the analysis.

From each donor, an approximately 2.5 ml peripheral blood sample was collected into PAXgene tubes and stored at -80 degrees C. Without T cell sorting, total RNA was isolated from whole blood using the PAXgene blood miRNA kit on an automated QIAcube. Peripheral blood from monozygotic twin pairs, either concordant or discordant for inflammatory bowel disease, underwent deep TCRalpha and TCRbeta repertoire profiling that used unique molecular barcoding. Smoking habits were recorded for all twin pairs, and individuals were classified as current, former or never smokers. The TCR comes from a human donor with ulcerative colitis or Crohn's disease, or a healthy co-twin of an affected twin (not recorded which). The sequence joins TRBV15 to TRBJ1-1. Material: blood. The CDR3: CATSRDLWEGGTEAFF.